This T cell receptor beta chain was captured by sequencing in a study of OX40 agonist ivuxolimab in advanced cancers. Study summary: As their treatment, patients were administered ivuxolimab, an agonistic anti-OX40 (CD134) antibody. Intravenous ivuxolimab at 0.01 to 10 mg/kg was given to patients every 2 weeks. Hepatocellular carcinoma, melanoma, renal cell or head and neck cancer occurred in dose-escalation patients.

This CDR3 is 15 amino acids long. Looked up from germline, CDR1 is SGHNT and CDR2 is YYREEE (reference sequence). The V end lost 3 bases, the J end lost 5 bases, and 17 bases lay between the germline ends. Assay: immunoSEQ multiplex PCR; the TCRdb copy retains only in-frame clones and omits some. The table includes about 78,000 clones, approximately 90% detected once. Whole-study findings and limits: On average, CD8+ T cells showed a greater number of expanded clones than CD4+.

Points on this clone: No antigen is known for it.

Sample: CD4+ or CD8+ T cells sorted from blood, taken in a trial of the OX40 agonist ivuxolimab. The receptor comes from an adult with an advanced solid tumor such as melanoma, head and neck, liver or kidney cancer. This chain links TRBV5-4 with TRBJ1-2; tentative D call: TRBD1 (6 bases). CDR3 amino acids: CASSSPRGSWYGYTF. The CDR3 DNA follows: TGTGCCAGCAGCTCGCCGAGGGGGTCCTGGTATGGCTACACCTTC.